What follows are 4 T cell receptor beta chains derived from one specimen sequenced in a study of monozygotic twins with inflammatory bowel disease. TCRdb reanalyzed the 5' RACE reads, giving one entry per CDR3 protein sequence and no DNA. The sample table sets out 350,000 to 400,000 distinct CDR3 sequences. Material: blood. The receptors were gathered from a human donor with ulcerative colitis or Crohn's disease, or a healthy co-twin of an affected twin (not recorded which).

This chain connects TRBV21-1 to TRBJ2-2; as DNA is missing, the TRBD1 call by TCRdb cannot be tested. TRBV21-1 is a pseudogene segment. This CDR3 is 18 amino acids long. CDR3 region: CATPGQGGVRTGTGELFF.

The rearrangement links TRBV6-2 or TRBV6-3 to TRBJ2-6; TCRdb lists TRBD1, though no DNA is available to test this call. Germline loops: CDR1 MNHEY, CDR2 SVGEGT. The CDR3 extends over 19 amino acids. Here the CDR3 reads CASGYTGAPGNSGANVLTF.

The J gene is TRBJ1-2, the V gene TRBV7-9; TCRdb picks TRBD1, but there is no DNA to check that call. The CDR3 consists of 14 residues. Germline values: CDR1 SEHNR, CDR2 FQNEAQ (reference sequence). The CDR3 spells CASSLEGGDYGYTF.

CDR3: CASSQDSGPYEQYF. The rearrangement joins TRBV4-3 to TRBJ2-7; TCRdb names TRBD2, which stays unverified in the absence of DNA. Germline V lookup: CDR1 LGHNA, CDR2 YSLEER. This CDR3 comprises 14 residues.